The clone carrying this T cell receptor (beta chain) has just one count. These data come from a study of control samples from healthy donors and cancer patients. The CDR3 consists of 16 residues. The germline V gene encodes CDR1 SEHNR and CDR2 FQNEAQ (reference sequence). With 5 bases removed from V and 2 bases from J, the gap between germline ends came to 18 bases. Measured with immunoSEQ multiplex PCR; TCRdb has only the in-frame clones, and not every one. Seen here are about 140,000 clones, 90% to 95% observed once, and the top ten hold 10% to 15%. The receptor comes from a man between 35 and 55 years old in good health. Material: blood. The chain has TRBV7-9 and TRBJ2-5; the D gene is possibly TRBD2 (6 bases). The CDR3 coding sequence is TGTGCCAGCAGCCTTGCCAGGGACTGGAAACAAGAGACCCAGTACTTC. Its protein is CASSLARDWKQETQYF.